This T cell receptor (beta chain) was sequenced in a study of cytomegalovirus exposure and HLA in healthy donors. Study-wide results and limits: Presence/absence analysis assumed near-uniform sequencing depth across donors. Earlier analysis found most TCR beta V segments productive about 87% or about 30% of the time. Of the V segments, some could not be distinguished, including TRBV6-2 and TRBV6-3, and were excluded.

Germline V CDR1 and CDR2: MNHEY, SVGAGI. The CDR3 spans 14 residues. The trim removed 6 bases at V and 4 bases at J, leaving 9 bases unmatched. The donors gave bone marrow, and they were healthy. PCR used 60 Vbeta primers and 13 Jbeta primers. The data were produced by immunoSEQ multiplex PCR, yet TCRdb's version contains in-frame clones alone and is incomplete. This table holds about 78,000 clones, about 80% found once. About this clone: Its antigen is not known.

The specimen sequenced was PBMCs. The chain employs TRBV6-5 and TRBJ2-7, with 7 nucleotides matching TRBD1. The TCR sequence derives from a woman between 45 and 60 years old in good health and CMV-seropositive. CDR3 protein: CASRWKGGGYEQYF. For the CDR3, the DNA is TGTGCCAGCAGGTGGAAAGGGGGCGGGTACGAGCAGTACTTC.